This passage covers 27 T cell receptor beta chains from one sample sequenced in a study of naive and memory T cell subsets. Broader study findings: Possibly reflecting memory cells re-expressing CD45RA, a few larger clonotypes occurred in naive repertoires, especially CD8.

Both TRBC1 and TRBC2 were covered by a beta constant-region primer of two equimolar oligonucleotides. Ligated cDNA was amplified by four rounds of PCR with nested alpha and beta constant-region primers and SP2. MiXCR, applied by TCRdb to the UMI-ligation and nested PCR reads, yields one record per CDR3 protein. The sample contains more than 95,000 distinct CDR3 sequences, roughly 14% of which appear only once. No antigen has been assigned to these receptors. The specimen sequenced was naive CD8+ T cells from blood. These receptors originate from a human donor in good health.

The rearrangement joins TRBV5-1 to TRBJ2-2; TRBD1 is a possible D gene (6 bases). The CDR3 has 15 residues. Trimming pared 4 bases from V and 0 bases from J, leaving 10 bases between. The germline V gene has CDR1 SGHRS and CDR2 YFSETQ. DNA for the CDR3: TGCGCCAGCAGCACCGGGACAACGAACACCGGGGAGCTGTTTTTT. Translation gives CASSTGTTNTGELFF.

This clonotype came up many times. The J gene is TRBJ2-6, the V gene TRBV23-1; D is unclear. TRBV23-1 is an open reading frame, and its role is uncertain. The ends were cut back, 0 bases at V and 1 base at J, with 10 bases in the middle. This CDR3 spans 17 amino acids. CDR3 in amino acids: CASSQSRQRSGANVLTF. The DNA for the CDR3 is TGCGCCAGCAGTCAATCTCGGCAACGATCTGGGGCCAACGTCCTGACTTTC.

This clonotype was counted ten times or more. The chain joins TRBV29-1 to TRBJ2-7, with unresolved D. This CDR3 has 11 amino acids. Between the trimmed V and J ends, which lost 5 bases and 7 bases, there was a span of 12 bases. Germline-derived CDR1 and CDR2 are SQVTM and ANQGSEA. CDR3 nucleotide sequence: TGCAGCGTTCTCTCCGGCCCTGAGCAGTACTTC. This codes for CSVLSGPEQYF.

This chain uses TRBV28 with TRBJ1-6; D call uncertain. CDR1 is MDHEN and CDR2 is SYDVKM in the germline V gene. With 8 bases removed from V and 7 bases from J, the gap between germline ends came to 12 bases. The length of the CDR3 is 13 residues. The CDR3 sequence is CASGNFPNSPLHF. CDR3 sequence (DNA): TGTGCCAGCGGGAACTTTCCAAATTCACCCCTCCACTTT.

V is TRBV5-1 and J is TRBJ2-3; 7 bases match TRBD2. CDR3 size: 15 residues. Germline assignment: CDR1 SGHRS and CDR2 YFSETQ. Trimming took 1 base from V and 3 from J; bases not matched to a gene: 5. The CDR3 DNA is TGCGCCAGCAGCTTGCATCGGGAGGAGACAGATACGCAGTATTTT. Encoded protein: CASSLHREETDTQYF.

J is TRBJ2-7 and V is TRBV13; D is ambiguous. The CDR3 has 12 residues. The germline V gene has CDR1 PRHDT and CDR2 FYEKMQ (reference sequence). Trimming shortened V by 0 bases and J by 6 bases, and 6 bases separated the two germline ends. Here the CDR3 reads CASSLGLSEQYF. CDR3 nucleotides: TGTGCCAGCAGCTTAGGCCTGAGCGAGCAGTACTTC.

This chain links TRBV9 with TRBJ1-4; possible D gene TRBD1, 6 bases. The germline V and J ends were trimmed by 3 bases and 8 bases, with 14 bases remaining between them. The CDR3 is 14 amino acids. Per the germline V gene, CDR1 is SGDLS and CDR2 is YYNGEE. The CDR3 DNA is TGTGCCAGCAGCGGACAGGACGGATTCGAAAAACTGTTTTTT. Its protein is CASSGQDGFEKLFF.

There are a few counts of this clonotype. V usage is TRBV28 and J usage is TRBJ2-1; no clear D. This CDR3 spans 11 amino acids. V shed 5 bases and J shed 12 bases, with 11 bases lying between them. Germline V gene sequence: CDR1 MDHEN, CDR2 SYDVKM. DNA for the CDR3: TGTGCCAGCAGTCCCTCCGGCCGGCAGTTCTTC. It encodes CASSPSGRQFF. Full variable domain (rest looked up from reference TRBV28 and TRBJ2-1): DVKVTQSSRYLVKRTGEKVFLECVQDMDHENMFWYRQDPGLGLRLIYFSYDVKMKEKGDIPEGYSVSREKKERFSLILESASTNQTSMYLCASSPSGRQFFGPGTRLTVL.

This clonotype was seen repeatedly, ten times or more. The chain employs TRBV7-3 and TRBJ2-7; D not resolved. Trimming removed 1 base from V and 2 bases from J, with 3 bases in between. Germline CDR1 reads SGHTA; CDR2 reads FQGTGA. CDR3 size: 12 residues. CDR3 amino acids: CASSLRPYEQYF. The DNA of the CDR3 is TGTGCCAGCAGCTTAAGGCCCTACGAGCAGTACTTC.

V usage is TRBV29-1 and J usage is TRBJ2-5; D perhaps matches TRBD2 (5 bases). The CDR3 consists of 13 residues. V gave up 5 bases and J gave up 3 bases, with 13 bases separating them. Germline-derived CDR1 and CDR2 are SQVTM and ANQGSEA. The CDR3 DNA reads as TGCAGCGTTTGTTCTAGCCTCGAAGAGACCCAGTACTTC. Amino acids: CSVCSSLEETQYF.

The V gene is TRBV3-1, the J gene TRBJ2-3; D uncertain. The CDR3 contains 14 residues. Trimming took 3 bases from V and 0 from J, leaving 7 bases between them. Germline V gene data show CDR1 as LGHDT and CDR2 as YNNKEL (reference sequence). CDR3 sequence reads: CASSHRLSTDTQYF. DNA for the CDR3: TGTGCCAGCAGCCATAGACTCAGCACAGATACGCAGTATTTT.

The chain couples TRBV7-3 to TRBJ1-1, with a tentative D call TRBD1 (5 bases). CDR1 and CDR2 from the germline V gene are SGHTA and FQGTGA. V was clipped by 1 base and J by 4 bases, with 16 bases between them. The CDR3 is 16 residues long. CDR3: CASSLSEGTLGTEAFF. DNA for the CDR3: TGTGCCAGCAGCTTAAGTGAAGGGACCTTGGGCACTGAAGCTTTCTTT.

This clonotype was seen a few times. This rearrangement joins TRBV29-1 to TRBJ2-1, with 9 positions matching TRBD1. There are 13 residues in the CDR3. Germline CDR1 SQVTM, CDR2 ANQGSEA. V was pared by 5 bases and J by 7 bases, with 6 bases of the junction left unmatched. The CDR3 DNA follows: TGCAGCGTTTCTGACAGGGGGTTGAATGAGCAGTTCTTC. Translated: CSVSDRGLNEQFF.

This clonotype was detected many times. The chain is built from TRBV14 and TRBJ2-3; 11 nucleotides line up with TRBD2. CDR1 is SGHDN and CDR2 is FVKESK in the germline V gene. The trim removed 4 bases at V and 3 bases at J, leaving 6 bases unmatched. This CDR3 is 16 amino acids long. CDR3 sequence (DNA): TGTGCCAGCAGCCCATTAGGGACTAGCGGTACAGATACGCAGTATTTT. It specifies CASSPLGTSGTDTQYF. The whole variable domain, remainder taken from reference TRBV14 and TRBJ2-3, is EAGVTQFPSHSVIEKGQTVTLRCDPISGHDNLYWYRRVMGKEIKFLLHFVKESKQDESGMPNNRFLAERTGGTYSTLKVQPAELEDSGVYFCASSPLGTSGTDTQYFGPGTRLTVL.

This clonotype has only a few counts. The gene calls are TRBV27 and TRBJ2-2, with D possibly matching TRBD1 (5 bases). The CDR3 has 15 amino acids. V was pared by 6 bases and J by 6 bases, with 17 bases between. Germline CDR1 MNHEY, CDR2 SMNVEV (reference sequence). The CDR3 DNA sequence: TGTGCCAGCAGCTCCGACAGTTCTTGGCCCGGGGAGCTGTTTTTT. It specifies CASSSDSSWPGELFF.

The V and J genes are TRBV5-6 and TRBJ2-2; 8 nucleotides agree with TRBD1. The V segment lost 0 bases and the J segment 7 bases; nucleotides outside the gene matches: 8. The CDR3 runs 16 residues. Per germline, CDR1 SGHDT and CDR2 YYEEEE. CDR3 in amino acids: CASSLAGGLTHGELFF. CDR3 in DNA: TGTGCCAGCAGCTTGGCAGGGGGCCTAACTCACGGGGAGCTGTTTTTT.

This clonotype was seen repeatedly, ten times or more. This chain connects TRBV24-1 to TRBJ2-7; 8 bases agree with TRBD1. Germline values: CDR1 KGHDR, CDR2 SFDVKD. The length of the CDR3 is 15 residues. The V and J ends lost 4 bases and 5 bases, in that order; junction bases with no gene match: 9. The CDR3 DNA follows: TGTGCCACCAGTGACAGACAGGGGAATAGTCACGAGCAGTACTTC. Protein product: CATSDRQGNSHEQYF.

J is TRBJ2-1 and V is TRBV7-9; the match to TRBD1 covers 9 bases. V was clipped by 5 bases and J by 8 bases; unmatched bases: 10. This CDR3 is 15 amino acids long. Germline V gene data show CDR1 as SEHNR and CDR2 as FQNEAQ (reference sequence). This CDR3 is CASSPGQGPRDEQFF. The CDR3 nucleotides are TGTGCCAGCAGCCCGGGACAGGGTCCTAGGGATGAGCAGTTCTTC.

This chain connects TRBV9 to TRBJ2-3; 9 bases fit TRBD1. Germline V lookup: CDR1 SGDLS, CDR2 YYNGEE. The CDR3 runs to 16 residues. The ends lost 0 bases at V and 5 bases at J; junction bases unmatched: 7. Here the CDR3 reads CASSVGDRGLRDTQYF. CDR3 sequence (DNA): TGTGCCAGCAGCGTAGGCGACAGGGGGTTGAGAGATACGCAGTATTTT.

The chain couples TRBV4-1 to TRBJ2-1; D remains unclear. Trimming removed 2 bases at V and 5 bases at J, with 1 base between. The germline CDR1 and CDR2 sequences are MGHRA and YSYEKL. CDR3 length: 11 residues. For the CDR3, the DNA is TGCGCCAGCAGCCAAAACAATGAGCAGTTCTTC. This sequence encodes CASSQNNEQFF.

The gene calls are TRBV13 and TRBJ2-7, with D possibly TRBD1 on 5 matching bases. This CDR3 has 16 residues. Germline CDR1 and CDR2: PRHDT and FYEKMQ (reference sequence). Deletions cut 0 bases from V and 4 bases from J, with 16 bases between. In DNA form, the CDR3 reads TGTGCCAGCAGCTTAGGAAGGGCCCTAAGGGGTTACGAGCAGTACTTC. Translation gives CASSLGRALRGYEQYF.

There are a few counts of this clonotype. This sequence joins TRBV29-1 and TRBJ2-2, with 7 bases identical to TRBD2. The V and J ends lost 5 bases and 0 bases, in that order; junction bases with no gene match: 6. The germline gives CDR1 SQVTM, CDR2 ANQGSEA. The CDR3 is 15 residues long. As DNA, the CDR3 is TGCAGCGTTTTTGCGGGGGACTCGAACACCGGGGAGCTGTTTTTT. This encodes CSVFAGDSNTGELFF.

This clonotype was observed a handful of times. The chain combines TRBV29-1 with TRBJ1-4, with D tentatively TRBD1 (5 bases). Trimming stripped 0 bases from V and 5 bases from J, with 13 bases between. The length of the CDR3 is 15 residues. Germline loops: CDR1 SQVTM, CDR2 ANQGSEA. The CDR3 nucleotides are TGCAGCGTTGAAGATTCGGGGACGCTCAATGAAAAACTGTTTTTT. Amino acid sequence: CSVEDSGTLNEKLFF.

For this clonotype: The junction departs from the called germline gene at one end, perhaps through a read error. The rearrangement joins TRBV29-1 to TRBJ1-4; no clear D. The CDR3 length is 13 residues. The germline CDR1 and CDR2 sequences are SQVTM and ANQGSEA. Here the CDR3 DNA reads TGCAGAGTTGAATCCGCAACTAATGAAAAACTGTTTTTT. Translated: CRVESATNEKLFF.

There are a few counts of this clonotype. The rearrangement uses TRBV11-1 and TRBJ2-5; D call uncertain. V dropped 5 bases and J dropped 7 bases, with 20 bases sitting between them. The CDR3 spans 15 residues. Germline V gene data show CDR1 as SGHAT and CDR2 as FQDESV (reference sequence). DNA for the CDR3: TGTGCCAGCAGCCAGCAGGTCTCCCATGTCGGGACCCAGTACTTC. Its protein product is CASSQQVSHVGTQYF.

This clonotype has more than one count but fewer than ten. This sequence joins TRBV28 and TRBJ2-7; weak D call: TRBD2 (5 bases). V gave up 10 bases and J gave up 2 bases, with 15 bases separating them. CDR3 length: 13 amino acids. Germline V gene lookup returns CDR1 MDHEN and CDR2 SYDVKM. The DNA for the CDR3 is TGTGCCACCCTGACACCGAGGGCCTACGAGCAGTACTTC. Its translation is CATLTPRAYEQYF.

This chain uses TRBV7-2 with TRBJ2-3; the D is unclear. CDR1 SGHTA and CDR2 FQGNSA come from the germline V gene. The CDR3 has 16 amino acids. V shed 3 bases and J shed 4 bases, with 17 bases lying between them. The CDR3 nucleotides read TGTGCCAGCAGCTTGTTTCGGTCGGCGCCGGCAGATACGCAGTATTTT. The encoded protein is CASSLFRSAPADTQYF.